This is a list of T cell receptor beta chains from one sample in a study of post-analysis software for immune sequencing data. TCRdb fed the PCR reads into MiXCR, producing one record per CDR3 protein. The repertoire holds approximately 350,000 distinct CDR3 sequences, about a third seen once, with about an eighth in the top ten. The sequencing input was blood. These receptors were collected from a girl aged 10-17 years with multiple sclerosis. CDR3s include the opening cysteine and the closing phenylalanine or tryptophan. A D gene is named only where the DNA matches it firmly. Only some rows state a clone size, as once, few, many or a class for expanded clones.

CDR3nt,CDR3aa,j_gene,abundance,d_gene,v_gene
TGTGCCAGCAGTCCGACCGACAGGGGGCACACTGAAGCTTTCTTT,CASSPTDRGHTEAFF,TRBJ1-1,few,TRBD1,TRBV27
TGTGCCAGCAGTGCCCGGACAGGGGTTACTTGGGCCAACGTCCTGACTTTC,CASSARTGVTWANVLTF,TRBJ2-6,few,TRBD1,TRBV6-1
TGTGCCAGCACCGAACTAGCGGGGAACTACGAGCAGTACTTC,CASTELAGNYEQYF,TRBJ2-7,few,TRBD2,TRBV28
TGTGCCAGCAGTTTTCCACCCGGGGTTTACTTTAGTGAGCAGTTCTTC,CASSFPPGVYFSEQFF,TRBJ2-1,NA,NA,TRBV12-3/TRBV12-4
TGTGCCAGCAGCTCATCCGGCAACTCCAGGGCCACTGAAGCTTTCTTT,CASSSSGNSRATEAFF,TRBJ1-1,NA,NA,TRBV7-9
TGTGCCAGCAGTTTTAAGGGAAGCAATTCACCCCTCCACTTT,CASSFKGSNSPLHF,TRBJ1-6,NA,NA,TRBV12-3/TRBV12-4
TGCAGTGCTAACGACAGGATTGGAAACACCATATATTTT,CSANDRIGNTIYF,TRBJ1-3,NA,NA,TRBV20-1
TGTGCCAGCAGTTATGACAGGGGGCCCACCGGGGAGCGGTTTTTT,CASSYDRGPTGERFF,TRBJ2-2,NA,TRBD1,TRBV6-5
TGCAGCGTTGTACCGACCAACACTGAAGCTTTCTTT,CSVVPTNTEAFF,TRBJ1-1,few,NA,TRBV29-1
TGTGCCATAAGCGGCAGGGTAATCATGAACACTGAAGCTTTCTTT,CAISGRVIMNTEAFF,TRBJ1-1,NA,NA,TRBV7-9
TGCAGCGTTCCTATAACAGGGGGTTCCACTGAAGCTTTCTTT,CSVPITGGSTEAFF,TRBJ1-1,NA,TRBD1,TRBV29-1
TGTGCCATCAGTGAAAGAGGGGAAGGGAATTCACCCCTCCACTTT,CAISERGEGNSPLHF,TRBJ1-6,NA,NA,TRBV10-3
TGTGCCAGCAGCCACCTAGCGGGAGGGCCGAATACGCAGTATTTT,CASSHLAGGPNTQYF,TRBJ2-3,NA,TRBD2,TRBV6-5
TGTGCCAGCAGCTTAGAGATGGCCAACCTAGAGACCCAGTACTTC,CASSLEMANLETQYF,TRBJ2-5,few,NA,TRBV7-8
TGCAGCGTTGAAGACTGGCCTACAGATACGCAGTATTTT,CSVEDWPTDTQYF,TRBJ2-3,NA,NA,TRBV29-1
TGTGCCAGCAGCCAAGGCCACGGGGGACGGGATCAGCCCCAGCATTTT,CASSQGHGGRDQPQHF,TRBJ1-5,NA,NA,TRBV3-1
TGCGCCAGCAGTGAGCCGGGGATGTACCAAGAGACCCAGTACTTC,CASSEPGMYQETQYF,TRBJ2-5,NA,NA,TRBV10-2
TGTGCCAGCAGTTACGGAGGGGGCAATGAGCAGTTCTTC,CASSYGGGNEQFF,TRBJ2-1,NA,NA,TRBV6-5
TGCGCCAGCAGCCAACGACTAGCGGGGGGGCCCAACTCCTACGAGCAGTACTTC,CASSQRLAGGPNSYEQYF,TRBJ2-7,few,TRBD2,TRBV4-1
TGTGCCAGCACCATGACAGGGGAGAACACTAAAGCTTTCTTT,CASTMTGENTKAFF,TRBJ1-1,NA,TRBD1,TRBV12-3/TRBV12-4
TGTGCCAGCAACTCTGTAGGGACTGAAGCTTTCTTT,CASNSVGTEAFF,TRBJ1-1,NA,NA,TRBV12-3/TRBV12-4
TGCGCCAGCAGTGGAGGTAGCGGGGCCAACACCGGGGAGCTGTTTTTT,CASSGGSGANTGELFF,TRBJ2-2,NA,TRBD2,TRBV10-1
TGTGCCAGCAGCACGCGGACAGGGCAGGGCAAAAACATTCAGTACTTC,CASSTRTGQGKNIQYF,TRBJ2-4,few,TRBD1,TRBV5-5
TGTGCCAGCAGCTTAGCGCAATTCGGCCGGGATGAAAAACTGTTTTTT,CASSLAQFGRDEKLFF,TRBJ1-4,once,NA,TRBV7-9
TGTGCCAGCAGTCGAGACAGGGGGTTTTACAATGAGCAGTTCTTC,CASSRDRGFYNEQFF,TRBJ2-1,NA,TRBD1,TRBV12-3/TRBV12-4
TGCGCCAGCAGCGCCCGGGACAGGGTTGGGGATACGCAGTATTTT,CASSARDRVGDTQYF,TRBJ2-3,NA,TRBD1,TRBV5-1
TGTGCCAGTAGTATCGATGACAGTCAGACACAAGGGCAGTTCTTC,CASSIDDSQTQGQFF,TRBJ2-1,NA,NA,TRBV19
TGTGCCAGCAGCCAAGTTCTAGCGGGGGCTGGAGATACGCAGTATTTT,CASSQVLAGAGDTQYF,TRBJ2-3,few,TRBD2,TRBV14
TGTGCCAACTCCCCTGGGGGGAGGACAGATACGCAGTATTTT,CANSPGGRTDTQYF,TRBJ2-3,few,NA,TRBV12-3/TRBV12-4
TGTGCCAGCTCACCACTGACTAGCGGGGACTACAATGAGCAGTTCTTC,CASSPLTSGDYNEQFF,TRBJ2-1,once,TRBD2,TRBV18
TGCAGTGCTAGAGATGAGACTAGCAAGGAAGAGACCCAGTACTTC,CSARDETSKEETQYF,TRBJ2-5,many,TRBD2,TRBV20-1
TGTGCCAGCAGCCGACAGGGTTTACCTGGCGATGAGCAGTTCTTC,CASSRQGLPGDEQFF,TRBJ2-1,NA,TRBD1,TRBV6-2/TRBV6-3
TGCGCCAGCAGCCAAGATATCGGGGGGGATGGCTACACCTTC,CASSQDIGGDGYTF,TRBJ1-2,few,NA,TRBV4-1
TGTGCCAGCGGCTTACTCTACGAGCAGTACTTC,CASGLLYEQYF,TRBJ2-7,NA,NA,TRBV7-2
TGTACCAGCAGTTATTTGGCGGGTCTAGATGAAAAACTGTTTTTT,CTSSYLAGLDEKLFF,TRBJ1-4,NA,NA,TRBV6-5
TGTGCCAGCAGCTTTAAAGCGGGGCAAGGCACCGGGGAGCTGTTTTTT,CASSFKAGQGTGELFF,TRBJ2-2,NA,TRBD2,TRBV7-9
TGCAGCGTTAACGCGGGACGGAGTTACAATGAGCAGTTCTTC,CSVNAGRSYNEQFF,TRBJ2-1,few,NA,TRBV29-1
TGTGCCAGCAGCTTAGGACAGGGGATGAGCACTGAAGCTTTCTTT,CASSLGQGMSTEAFF,TRBJ1-1,NA,TRBD1,TRBV7-9
TGTGCCAGCAGGCCAGCGAGCGTCACAGATACGCAGTATTTT,CASRPASVTDTQYF,TRBJ2-3,NA,NA,TRBV7-2